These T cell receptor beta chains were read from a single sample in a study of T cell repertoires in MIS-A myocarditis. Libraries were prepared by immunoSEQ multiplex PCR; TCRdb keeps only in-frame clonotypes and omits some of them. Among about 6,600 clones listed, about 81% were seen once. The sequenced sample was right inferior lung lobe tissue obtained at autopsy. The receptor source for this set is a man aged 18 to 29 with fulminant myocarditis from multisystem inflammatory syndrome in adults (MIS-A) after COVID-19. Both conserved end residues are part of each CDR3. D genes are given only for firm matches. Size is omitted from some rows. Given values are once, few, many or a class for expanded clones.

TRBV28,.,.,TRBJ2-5,CASSTPRASGRPETQYF
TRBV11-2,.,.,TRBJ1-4,CASSPSGSLNEKLFF
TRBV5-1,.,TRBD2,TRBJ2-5,CASSLDASGGETQYF
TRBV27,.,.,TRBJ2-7,CASSPLSSYGAVEQYF
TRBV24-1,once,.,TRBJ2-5,CATSDRWAETQYF
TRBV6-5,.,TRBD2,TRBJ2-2,CASETSGGDGELFF
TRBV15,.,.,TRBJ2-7,CATSRSLGGSSYEQYF
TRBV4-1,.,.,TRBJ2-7,CASSHKPSARYYEQYF
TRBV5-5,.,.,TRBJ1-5,CASSLGENQPQHF
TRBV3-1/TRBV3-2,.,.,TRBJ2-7,CASSPLWGRGVYEQYF
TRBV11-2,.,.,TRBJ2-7,CASSLLRGGYEQYF
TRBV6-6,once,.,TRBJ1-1,CASSYVWGGNTEAFF
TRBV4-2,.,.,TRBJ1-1,CASSQEAGMNTEAFF
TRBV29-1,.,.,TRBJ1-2,CSVEFSLGYTF
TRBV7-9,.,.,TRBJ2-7,CASSPYPAALITYEQYF
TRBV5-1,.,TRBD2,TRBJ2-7,CASSLLAGGNSYEQYF
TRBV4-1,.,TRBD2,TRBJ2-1,CASSHRGLAGTEQFF
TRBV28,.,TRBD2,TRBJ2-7,CASLTGGKEQYF
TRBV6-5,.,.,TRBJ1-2,CASNAQGYGYTF
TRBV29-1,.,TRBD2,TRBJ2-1,CSVSGASGGASYNEQFF
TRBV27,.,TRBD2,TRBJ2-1,CASSSSGIYNEQFF
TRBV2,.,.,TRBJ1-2,CASQNRVPGYTF
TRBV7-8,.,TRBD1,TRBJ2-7,CASSLEGQGFYEQYF